What follows are 23 T cell receptor beta chains derived from one specimen sequenced in a study of blood T cells in healthy people across ages. The use of a sample-barcoded 5' primer and a J-beta primer mix characterized a second PCR of about 7 to 12 cycles. From the 5' RACE reads, TCRdb called clonotypes with MiXCR, one entry per CDR3 protein. Among 850,000 to 1,000,000 distinct CDR3 sequences listed, 51% were seen once. Sequenced: blood. The receptors derive from a woman aged 55-75 years in good health.

This rearrangement joins TRBV27 to TRBJ1-2, with TRBD1 matching 10 bases. With V trimmed by 10 bases and J by 0 bases, 2 bases remained unmatched. This CDR3 has 13 residues. Germline values: CDR1 MNHEY, CDR2 SMNVEV (reference sequence). CDR3 loop: CATGTGANYGYTF. The CDR3 nucleotides are TGTGCCACCGGGACAGGGGCTAACTATGGCTACACCTTC.

The CDR3 region is CSVEDLSGSGNEQFF. As DNA, the CDR3 is TGCAGCGTTGAAGATCTTAGCGGGAGCGGAAATGAGCAGTTCTTC. The rearrangement joins TRBV29-1 to TRBJ2-1, with TRBD2 matching over 9 bases. CDR1 is SQVTM and CDR2 is ANQGSEA in the germline V gene. The length of the CDR3 is 15 residues. Trimming removed 0 bases from V and 7 bases from J; junction bases left unmatched: 7.

The chain combines TRBV4-2 with TRBJ1-1, with unresolved D. V lost 1 base and J lost 3, with 12 bases in between. CDR1 is LGHNA, CDR2 YNFKEQ, per germline. The CDR3 totals 15 residues. The CDR3 protein is CASSQVDRGYTEAFF. The DNA of the CDR3 is TGTGCCAGCAGCCAAGTCGACCGAGGGTACACTGAAGCTTTCTTT.

CDR3 amino acids: CASSQATYSDSYQREQYF. The CDR3 DNA reads as TGTGCCAGCAGCCAAGCTACTTATTCGGACTCCTATCAAAGGGAGCAGTACTTC. The chain has TRBV3-1 and TRBJ2-7, with D perhaps TRBD2 (5 bases). Germline CDR1 and CDR2: LGHDT and YNNKEL (reference sequence). The V end was cut by 1 base, the J end by 7 bases, with 26 bases between. The CDR3 has 18 amino acids.

On this clonotype: Compared with germline, one end of the junction differs, possibly owing to a read error. The chain links TRBV28 to TRBJ1-5, with 9 bases lining up with TRBD1. The CDR3 consists of 20 residues. Germline CDR1 reads MDHEN; CDR2 reads SYDVKM. The CDR3 region has the DNA TGTGCCAGCAGTTCCATAAGCCCGGGACAGGGTGCGAGAAGCAACCAGCCCCAGCATTTT. Translation: CASSSISPGQGARSNQPQHF.

The gene calls are TRBV10-3 and TRBJ1-2, with D perhaps matching TRBD1 (5 bases). Trimming took off 7 bases at V and 1 base at J, with 13 bases between the two ends. The CDR3 is 14 amino acids. The V gene's germline CDR1 is ENHRY and CDR2 SYGVKD. The CDR3 bases are TGTGCCATCAAGCGGGACGGACGTAACTATGGCTACACCTTC. Translation gives CAIKRDGRNYGYTF.

This clonotype was recorded once. V gene TRBV15 combines with J gene TRBJ2-2; 7 bases align to TRBD1. V dropped 0 bases and J dropped 6; count of bases not matched to a gene: 10. Germline CDR1 LNHNV, CDR2 YYDKDF (reference sequence). The CDR3 has 17 amino acids. The CDR3 loop is CATSRDSSTGWSGELFF. DNA for the CDR3: TGTGCCACCAGCAGAGATTCATCGACAGGGTGGTCCGGGGAGCTGTTTTTT.

The J gene is TRBJ2-1, the V gene TRBV6-5; D possibly corresponds to TRBD2 (6 bases). V lost 5 bases and J 5 bases, leaving 13 bases between the germline ends. The CDR3 spans 14 residues. CDR1 is MNHEY and CDR2 is SVGAGI in the germline V gene. CDR3 sequence: CASSQTGLNNEQFF. The CDR3 coding sequence is TGTGCCAGCAGTCAGACGGGACTTAACAATGAGCAGTTCTTC.

This clonotype was counted only a few times. This chain uses TRBV4-3 with TRBJ2-5; 7 bases line up with TRBD2. The ends lost 0 bases at V and 5 bases at J; junction bases unmatched: 6. CDR1 is LGHNA, CDR2 YSLEER, per germline. The CDR3 is made up of 15 amino acids. The CDR3 region has the DNA TGCGCCAGCAGCCAAGAGGGAGGGGTGGGTGAGACCCAGTACTTC. Protein product: CASSQEGGVGETQYF.

Only a few counts were recorded for this clonotype. The gene calls are TRBV27 and TRBJ1-2; D is unclear. Trimming left V 6 bases short and J 8 bases short, with 10 bases between. The CDR3 has 11 amino acids. Germline V gives CDR1 MNHEY, CDR2 SMNVEV (reference sequence). CDR3 nucleotides: TGTGCCAGCAGCGGCCTCGGGGGCTACACCTTC. It is translated as CASSGLGGYTF.

This chain uses TRBV27 with TRBJ2-5, with no clear D. The length of the CDR3 is 13 residues. Trimming left V 0 bases short and J 5 bases short, with 7 bases between. CDR1 is MNHEY, CDR2 SMNVEV, per germline (reference sequence). CDR3 sequence (DNA): TGTGCCAGCAGTTTATCGACCGGGGAGACCCAGTACTTC. It translates to CASSLSTGETQYF.

The V gene is TRBV3-1, the J gene TRBJ2-3; 9 bases are shared with TRBD2. The germline V gene encodes CDR1 LGHDT and CDR2 YNNKEL (reference sequence). This CDR3 has 14 residues. The junction had 8 bases not matched to a gene; V was cut back by 4 bases and J by 9 bases. Here the CDR3 reads CASSPKTSGLTQYF. In DNA form, the CDR3 reads TGTGCCAGCAGCCCGAAGACTAGCGGCCTGACGCAGTATTTT.

The chain has TRBV6-2 or TRBV6-3 and TRBJ2-1; D perhaps matches TRBD1 (6 bases). The ends were cut back, 6 bases at V and 12 bases at J, with 33 bases in the middle. This CDR3 has 18 amino acids. CDR1 and CDR2 from the germline V gene are MNHEY and SVGEGT. The CDR3 DNA is TGTGCCAGCAGACAATACAGGGTACAGAGCACAATGCCCAGGGGGCAGTTCTTC. Translation gives CASRQYRVQSTMPRGQFF.

The CDR3 nucleotides read TGTGCCAGCAGGAAGGAGGAGTACACTGAAGCTTTCTTT. Amino acid sequence: CASRKEEYTEAFF. This chain uses TRBV6-2 or TRBV6-3 with TRBJ1-1; D is uncertain. Trimming removed 6 bases from V and 3 bases from J, with 11 bases in between. Germline V CDR1 and CDR2: MNHEY, SVGEGT. CDR3 size: 13 residues.

Details on this clonotype: This may arise from a read error, as a much more abundant clone is one base away. The rearrangement uses TRBV20-1 and TRBJ2-5; D may be TRBD1 or TRBD2 (6 bases each). The V end lost 3 bases, the J end lost 11 bases, and 22 bases lay between the germline ends. From germline, CDR1 is DFQATT and CDR2 SNEGSKA (reference sequence). This CDR3 spans 14 amino acids. CDR3 protein: CSAREASGGNEQYF. The DNA of the CDR3 is TGCAGTGCTAGGGAGGCATCCGGGGGCAATGAGCAGTACTTC.

The V and J genes are TRBV5-1 and TRBJ2-3; D is perhaps TRBD1 or TRBD2 (6 bases each). The CDR3 extends over 14 amino acids. With 1 base removed from V and 4 bases from J, the gap between germline ends came to 10 bases. Germline CDR1 and CDR2: SGHRS and YFSETQ. In DNA, the CDR3 is TGCGCCAGCAGCTTGAACAGGGAGGCAGATACGCAGTATTTT. Its protein product is CASSLNREADTQYF.

The chain employs TRBV5-1 and TRBJ1-4; D remains ambiguous. The V gene's germline CDR1 is SGHRS and CDR2 YFSETQ. The CDR3 runs 15 residues. The V end lost 4 bases, the J end lost 0 bases, and 10 bases lay between the germline ends. CDR3 bases: TGCGCCAGCAGCATCTACCCCGCAACTAATGAAAAACTGTTTTTT. It is translated as CASSIYPATNEKLFF.

V and J are TRBV7-9 and TRBJ2-1; 12 bases align to TRBD2. With V trimmed by 1 base and J by 14 bases, 6 bases remained unmatched. The germline V gene encodes CDR1 SEHNR and CDR2 FQNEAQ (reference sequence). This CDR3 has 14 residues. DNA of the CDR3: TGTGCCAGCAGCTTAGAGCTAGCGGGAGGGCGGGAGTTCTTC. Translated: CASSLELAGGREFF. The entire variable domain, with the rest obtained from reference TRBV7-9 and TRBJ2-1, is as follows: DTGVSQNPRHKITKRGQNVTFRCDPISEHNRLYWYRQTLGQGPEFLTYFQNEAQLEKSRLLSDRFSAERPKGSFSTLEIQRTEQGDSAMYLCASSLELAGGREFFGPGTRLTVL.

The chain combines TRBV28 with TRBJ1-3; the D gene is possibly TRBD1 (6 bases). V was shortened by 6 bases and J by 1 base, with 22 bases between the two germline ends. This CDR3 has 18 residues. Germline CDR1 reads MDHEN; CDR2 reads SYDVKM. The CDR3 spells CASRSGSGVGPSGNTIYF. The DNA of the CDR3 is TGTGCCAGCAGATCAGGCTCAGGGGTCGGCCCTTCTGGAAACACCATATATTTT. The complete variable domain, with remaining parts taken from reference TRBV28 and TRBJ1-3, reads DVKVTQSSRYLVKRTGEKVFLECVQDMDHENMFWYRQDPGLGLRLIYFSYDVKMKEKGDIPEGYSVSREKKERFSLILESASTNQTSMYLCASRSGSGVGPSGNTIYFGEGSWLTVV.

This clonotype was detected a few times. The CDR3 loop is CASSLNRGGDTQYF. The DNA of the CDR3 is TGTGCCAGCAGTTTAAATCGGGGGGGTGATACGCAGTATTTT. The genes are TRBV28 and TRBJ2-3; 8 bases line up with TRBD2. The length of the CDR3 is 14 residues. Unmatched junction bases numbered 4, after V lost 2 bases and J lost 6 bases. Per the germline V gene, CDR1 is MDHEN and CDR2 is SYDVKM.

This clonotype was picked up a small number of times. The chain is built from TRBV6-6 and TRBJ2-7, with unresolved D. Germline CDR1 MNHNY, CDR2 SVGAGI (reference sequence). The V end was cut by 2 bases, the J end by 3 bases, with 11 bases between. The CDR3 sequence is 14 residues long. The CDR3 here is CASSYGQSVYEQYF. In nucleotides, the CDR3 is TGTGCCAGCAGTTACGGTCAGAGCGTCTACGAGCAGTACTTC.

The J gene is TRBJ1-2, the V gene TRBV6-2 or TRBV6-3, with D possibly being TRBD1 (5 bases). The CDR3 loop spans 13 amino acids. Germline CDR1 MNHEY, CDR2 SVGEGT. The ends were cut back, 5 bases at V and 4 bases at J, with 11 bases in the middle. This chain's CDR3 is CASSADTVYGYTF. The CDR3 DNA reads as TGTGCCAGCAGTGCGGACACGGTCTATGGCTACACCTTC.

The V gene is TRBV6-6, the J gene TRBJ2-5; 9 nucleotides line up with TRBD1. This CDR3 is 17 amino acids long. The germline V gene has CDR1 MNHNY and CDR2 SVGAGI (reference sequence). V was clipped by 2 bases and J by 4 bases; unmatched bases: 11. This chain's CDR3 is CASSYARDRVGSETQYF. The CDR3 nucleotides are TGTGCCAGCAGTTACGCCCGGGACAGGGTAGGATCAGAGACCCAGTACTTC.